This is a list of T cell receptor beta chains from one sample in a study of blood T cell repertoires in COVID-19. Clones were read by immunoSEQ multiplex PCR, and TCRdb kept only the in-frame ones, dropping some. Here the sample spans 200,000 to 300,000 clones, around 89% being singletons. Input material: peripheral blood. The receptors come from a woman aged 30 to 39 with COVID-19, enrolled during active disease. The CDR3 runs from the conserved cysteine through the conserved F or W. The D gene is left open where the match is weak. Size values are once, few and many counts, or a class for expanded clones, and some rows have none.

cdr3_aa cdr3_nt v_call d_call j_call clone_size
CASSSNRDRATQYF TGTGCCAGCAGCTCCAACCGGGATCGAGCTACGCAGTATTTT TRBV7-9 NA TRBJ2-3 NA
CASSSPGQGDYEQYF TGTGCCAGCAGCTCCCCGGGACAGGGGGACTACGAGCAGTACTTC TRBV7-2 TRBD1 TRBJ2-7 once
CATSRYGSGSGNTIYF TGTGCCACCAGCAGGTATGGATCGGGCTCTGGAAACACCATATATTTT TRBV15 NA TRBJ1-3 NA
CASSQLATGRKDTEAFF TGTGCCAGCTCACAATTAGCGACAGGGAGAAAAGACACTGAAGCTTTCTTT TRBV18 TRBD1 TRBJ1-1 NA
CASSTRGGGDGYTF TGTGCCAGTAGTACCCGAGGGGGGGGCGATGGCTACACCTTC TRBV19 NA TRBJ1-2 NA
CASSLWGAGGPYGYTF TGTGCCAGCAGTTTATGGGGGGCAGGGGGCCCTTATGGCTACACCTTC TRBV28 TRBD1 TRBJ1-2 NA
CASTSPFGETQYF TGTGCCAGCACCTCCCCCTTCGGAGAGACCCAGTACTTC TRBV11-3 NA TRBJ2-5 NA
CASSLNAPGYKNIQYF TGTGCCAGCAGTTTAAACGCCCCGGGTTACAAAAACATTCAGTACTTC TRBV28 NA TRBJ2-4 NA
CASSLWTGTDTQYF TGTGCCAGCAGTCTATGGACAGGCACAGATACGCAGTATTTT TRBV27 NA TRBJ2-3 NA
CSVEGQSYNEQFF TGCAGCGTTGAGGGACAGAGTTACAATGAGCAGTTCTTC TRBV29-1 TRBD1 TRBJ2-1 NA
CASTLERGLSYEQYF TGTGCCAGTACCTTGGAGCGGGGGCTGTCCTACGAGCAGTACTTC TRBV6-5 TRBD2 TRBJ2-7 NA
CASSLGDNVREQYF TGTGCCAGCAGCTTAGGGGACAATGTACGCGAGCAGTACTTC TRBV11-2 NA TRBJ2-7 NA
CASSQALTGGSGGYTF TGCGCCAGCAGCCAAGCCCTTACAGGGGGCTCGGGTGGCTACACCTTC TRBV4-1 TRBD1 TRBJ1-2 NA
CASSLGQGANQPQHF TGTGCCAGCAGTTTGGGACAGGGAGCAAATCAGCCCCAGCATTTT TRBV6-6 TRBD1 TRBJ1-5 once
CASSDSLGETQYF TGTGCCAGCAGTGACAGTTTGGGAGAGACCCAGTACTTC TRBV27 NA TRBJ2-5 NA
CASKPSGGFSTDTQYF TGTGCCAGTAAGCCTAGCGGGGGTTTTTCCACAGATACGCAGTATTTT TRBV19 TRBD2 TRBJ2-3 NA
CASSTRQSGRDTQYF TGTGCCAGCAGTACCCGACAGTCCGGAAGAGATACGCAGTATTTT TRBV28 NA TRBJ2-3 NA
CASNRGRVAQPQHF TGTGCCTCAAACAGGGGGCGCGTCGCCCAGCCCCAGCATTTT TRBV24-1 TRBD1 TRBJ1-5 NA
CASSLRRGDTQYF TGTGCCAGCTCACTCAGGCGGGGAGATACGCAGTATTTT TRBV18 NA TRBJ2-3 NA
CASSEGQGEKLFF TGCGCCAGCAGTGAGGGACAGGGTGAAAAACTGTTTTTT TRBV10-1 TRBD1 TRBJ1-4 NA
CASSYGSGGAAELFF TGTGCCAGCAGTTACGGTAGCGGGGGGGCCGCGGAGCTGTTTTTT TRBV6-2/TRBV6-3 TRBD2 TRBJ2-2 once
CASSPEETQYF TGTGCCAGCAGCCCGGAAGAGACCCAGTACTTC TRBV11-3 NA TRBJ2-5 once